This T cell receptor beta chain originates from a study of low-dose radiotherapy and immunotherapy resistance in tumors. Across the whole study: Patients were given intravenous nivolumab 240 mg every two weeks plus ipilimumab 1 mg/kg every six weeks.

Losses at the gene ends were 9 bases for V and 6 bases for J; bases not matched to a gene: 5. Looked up from germline, CDR1 is LGHDT and CDR2 is YNNKEL (reference sequence). This CDR3 has 12 residues. Sample time point: after trial treatment. The treatment is: LDRT plus nivolumab, ipilimumab, low-dose cyclophosphamide and aspirin (RACIN trial). Both TCRalpha and TCRbeta chains were reverse transcribed with V-gene-specific primers. Over about 18 PCR cycles, TCRs were amplified from a constant-region primer and V-primer adapter. TCRdb reanalysed the reads using MiXCR and keeps one entry per CDR3 protein. The data contain tens of thousands of distinct CDR3 sequences, less than 20% of them singletons.

The sequenced sample was PBMCs, obtained after low-dose radiotherapy plus immunotherapy. The receptor comes from a male donor with prostate cancer. The chain is built from TRBV3-1 and TRBJ2-7; 10 bases fit TRBD2. The CDR3 DNA reads TGTGCCAGTAGCGGGGGGCCCCTCGAGCAGTACTTC. This gives the protein CASSGGPLEQYF.